These 2 T cell receptor beta chains share one sample of origin, sequenced in a study of T-cell reconstitution after alpha-beta-depleted transplantation in children. Unique molecular identifiers were incorporated into the prepared TCRbeta library. TCRdb reprocessed the PCR reads with MiXCR, giving one entry per CDR3 protein. Counted here are approximately 1,000,000 distinct CDR3 sequences, about 29% occurring once; the ten biggest clones make up over 25%. Source: PBMCs, mostly from graft donor cells, taken 360 days after TCRalphabeta/CD19-depleted stem cell transplant. Receptors were obtained from a boy less than two years old who had a stem cell transplant for SCID, so the T cells may come from the graft donor.

This chain links TRBV7-3 with TRBJ2-1, with D maybe TRBD1 (5 bases). Germline lookup yields CDR1 SGHTA and CDR2 FQGTGA. The CDR3 is 17 residues long. Deletions cut 5 bases from V and 0 bases from J, with 17 bases between. CDR3 residues: CASSPFRGSPSYNEQFF. CDR3 bases: TGTGCCAGCAGCCCATTTAGGGGCAGTCCCTCCTACAATGAGCAGTTCTTC.

This chain connects TRBV29-1 to TRBJ2-3, with D possibly matching TRBD2 (5 bases). CDR1 and CDR2 from the germline V gene are SQVTM and ANQGSEA. This CDR3 spans 13 amino acids. The germline V and J ends were trimmed by 6 bases and 2 bases, with 12 bases remaining between them. This CDR3 reads CSVPRDPTDTQYF. The CDR3 DNA follows: TGCAGCGTCCCGAGGGATCCCACAGATACGCAGTATTTT.